One and the same sample provided the 9 T cell receptor beta chains below, sequenced in a study of identical twins. TCRdb re-called the 5' RACE reads through MiXCR, storing one row per CDR3 protein. The repertoire holds 640,000 or so distinct CDR3 sequences, with roughly 6% as singletons. Specimen: naive T cells sorted from blood. These receptors came from a man between 18 and 29 years old in good health.

This clonotype was counted at least ten times. The V and J genes are TRBV7-2 and TRBJ2-1; TRBD2 aligns across 7 bases. The CDR3 runs to 14 residues. The V gene's germline CDR1 is SGHTA and CDR2 FQGNSA. Unmatched junction bases numbered 9, after V lost 6 bases and J lost 7 bases. The CDR3 loop is CASRVARELNEQFF. The CDR3 DNA reads TGTGCCAGCAGAGTGGCGCGGGAGTTAAATGAGCAGTTCTTC.

This clonotype has ten or more counts. The chain has TRBV5-1 and TRBJ1-1; weak D call: TRBD1 (5 bases). Germline values: CDR1 SGHRS, CDR2 YFSETQ. V was pared by 0 bases and J by 0 bases, with 12 bases between. This CDR3 comprises 16 residues. CDR3 in amino acids: CASSLALTDVNTEAFF. The CDR3 DNA is TGCGCCAGCAGCTTGGCCCTGACAGACGTGAACACTGAAGCTTTCTTT.

The V and J genes are TRBV4-1 and TRBJ2-5; maybe TRBD2 (5 bases). The V gene lost 7 bases and the J gene lost 1 base, with 16 bases spanning the gap. CDR1 is MGHRA, CDR2 YSYEKL, per germline. This CDR3 is built from 15 residues. CDR3 protein: CASTPIAGSQETQYF. CDR3 DNA sequence: TGCGCCAGCACTCCCATCGCGGGTAGCCAAGAGACCCAGTACTTC.

The table lists this clonotype with a few counts. The rearrangement links TRBV7-9 to TRBJ2-5; no reliable D call. CDR3 length: 14 amino acids. The germline V and J ends were trimmed by 5 bases and 0 bases, with 10 bases remaining between them. Germline V lookup: CDR1 SEHNR, CDR2 FQNEAQ (reference sequence). The CDR3 region is CASSNSAYQETQYF. For the CDR3, the DNA is TGTGCCAGCAGCAACAGTGCGTACCAAGAGACCCAGTACTTC.

This clonotype was detected many times. The V call is TRBV5-5, the J call TRBJ2-7, with D perhaps matching TRBD2 (5 bases). The CDR3 is 16 amino acids. V was shortened by 0 bases and J by 4 bases, with 17 bases between the two germline ends. Germline values: CDR1 SGHKS, CDR2 YYEKEE (reference sequence). The CDR3 coding sequence is TGTGCCAGCAGCTTGGGTCCGTCCGGGAAACTTTACGAGCAGTACGTC. Translating it yields CASSLGPSGKLYEQYV.

The gene calls are TRBV5-1 and TRBJ1-1; D is ambiguous. The CDR3 spans 15 residues. The V end was cut by 0 bases, the J end by 0 bases, with 9 bases between. Germline loops: CDR1 SGHRS, CDR2 YFSETQ. The CDR3 sequence: CASSLDGVVNTEAFF. The CDR3 DNA is TGCGCCAGCAGCTTGGACGGGGTCGTGAACACTGAAGCTTTCTTT. The entire variable domain, with the rest obtained from reference TRBV5-1 and TRBJ1-1, is as follows: KAGVTQTPRYLIKTRGQQVTLSCSPISGHRSVSWYQQTPGQGLQFLFEYFSETQRNKGNFPGRFSGRQFSNSRSEMNVSTLELGDSALYLCASSLDGVVNTEAFFGQGTRLTVV.

This clonotype turned up a few times. This chain joins TRBV7-2 and TRBJ2-7, with D perhaps given as TRBD1 or TRBD2 (6 bases each). V lost 0 bases and J 3 bases, leaving 12 bases between the germline ends. Germline V gene lookup returns CDR1 SGHTA and CDR2 FQGNSA. The CDR3 sequence is 15 residues long. The CDR3 loop is CASSLAPGARYEQYF. The CDR3 DNA reads TGTGCCAGCAGCTTAGCCCCGGGGGCGCGCTACGAGCAGTACTTC.

The chain joins TRBV12-3 or TRBV12-4 to TRBJ1-5, with a tentative D call TRBD1 (6 bases). This CDR3 region has 13 residues. Trimming took off 6 bases at V and 6 bases at J, with 12 bases between the two ends. CDR3 loop: CASSPEGGQPQHF. CDR3 nucleotide sequence: TGTGCCAGCAGCCCGGAGGGGGGTCAGCCCCAGCATTTT.

The chain recombines TRBV29-1 with TRBJ2-2; D tentatively fits TRBD1 or TRBD2 (5 bases each). This CDR3 has 14 amino acids. Germline CDR1 is SQVTM and CDR2 is ANQGSEA. Trimming shortened V by 4 bases and J by 4 bases, and 13 bases separated the two germline ends. The CDR3 DNA reads TGCAGCGTTGGAGGGGCTATTTCCACCGGGGAGCTGTTTTTT. Protein: CSVGGAISTGELFF.